Detailed here is one TCR beta chain. This table comes from immunoSEQ multiplex PCR, and its TCRdb copy is limited to in-frame clones, with some not included. Of around 140,000 clones in the sample, approximately 87% were seen once. The data derive from a study of blood T cell repertoires in COVID-19. Looking at the study overall: There were acute and convalescent COVID-19 samples, and they came from the United States, Italy and Spain.

What was sequenced was peripheral blood. The source of this sequence is a man in his 70s with active COVID-19.

The CDR3 region has the DNA TGTGCTAGTGGTACAGGGATGAACACTGAAGCTTTCTTT. Encoded protein: CASGTGMNTEAFF. The chain joins TRBV12-5 to TRBJ1-1, with D possibly TRBD1 on 6 matching bases. Germline-derived CDR1 and CDR2 are LGHNT and FRNRAP. This CDR3 has 13 amino acids. With 5 bases removed from V and 0 bases from J, the gap between germline ends came to 7 bases.